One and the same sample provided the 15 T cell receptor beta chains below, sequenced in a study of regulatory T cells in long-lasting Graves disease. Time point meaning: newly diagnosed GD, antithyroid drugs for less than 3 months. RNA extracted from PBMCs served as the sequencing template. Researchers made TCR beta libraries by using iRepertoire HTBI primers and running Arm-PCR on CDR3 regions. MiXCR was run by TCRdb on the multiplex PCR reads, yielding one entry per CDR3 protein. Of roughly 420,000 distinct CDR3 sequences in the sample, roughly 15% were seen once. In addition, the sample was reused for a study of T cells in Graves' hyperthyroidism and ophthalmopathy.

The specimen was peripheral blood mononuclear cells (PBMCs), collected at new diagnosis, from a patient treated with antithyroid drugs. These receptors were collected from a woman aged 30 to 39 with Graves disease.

The CDR3: CSAPAGGAGELFF. Written as DNA, the CDR3 is TGCAGTGCTCCTGCGGGAGGCGCCGGGGAGCTGTTTTTT. This rearrangement joins TRBV20-1 to TRBJ2-2; TRBD2 aligns across 8 bases. Germline trimming cut 5 bases from V and 6 bases from J; bases unmatched to any gene: 5. This CDR3 region has 13 residues. CDR1 is DFQATT, CDR2 SNEGSKA, per germline (reference sequence).

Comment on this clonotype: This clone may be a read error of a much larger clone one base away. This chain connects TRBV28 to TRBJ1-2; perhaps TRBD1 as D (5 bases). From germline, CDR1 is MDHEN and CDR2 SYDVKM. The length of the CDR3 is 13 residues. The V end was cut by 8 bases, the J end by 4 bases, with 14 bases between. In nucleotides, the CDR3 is TGTGCCAGCCTCGAAGAGGGGAGCTATGGCTACACCTTC. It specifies CASLEEGSYGYTF.

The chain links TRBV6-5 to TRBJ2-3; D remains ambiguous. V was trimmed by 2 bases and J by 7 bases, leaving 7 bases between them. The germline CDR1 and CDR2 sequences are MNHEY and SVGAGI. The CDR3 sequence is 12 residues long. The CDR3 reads CASSYDSNTQYF. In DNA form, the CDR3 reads TGTGCCAGCAGTTACGACTCGAATACGCAGTATTTT.

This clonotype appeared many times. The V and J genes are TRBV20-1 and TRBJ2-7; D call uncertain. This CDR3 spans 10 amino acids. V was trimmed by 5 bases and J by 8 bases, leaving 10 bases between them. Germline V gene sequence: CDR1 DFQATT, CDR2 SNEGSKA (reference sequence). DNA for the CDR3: TGCAGTGCTGAGAATAAACAGCAGTACTTC. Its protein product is CSAENKQQYF.

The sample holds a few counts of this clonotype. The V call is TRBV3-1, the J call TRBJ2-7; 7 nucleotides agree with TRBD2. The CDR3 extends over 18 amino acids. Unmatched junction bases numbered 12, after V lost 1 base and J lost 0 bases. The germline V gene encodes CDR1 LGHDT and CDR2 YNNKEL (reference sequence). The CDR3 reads CASSQVVANGGSSYEQYF. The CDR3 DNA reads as TGTGCCAGCAGCCAAGTAGTCGCAAACGGGGGGAGCTCCTACGAGCAGTACTTC.

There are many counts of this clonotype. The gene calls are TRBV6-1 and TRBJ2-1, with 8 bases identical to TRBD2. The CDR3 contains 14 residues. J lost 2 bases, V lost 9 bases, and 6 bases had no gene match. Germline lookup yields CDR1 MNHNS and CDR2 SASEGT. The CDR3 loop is CASRIAGPYNEQFF. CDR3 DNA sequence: TGTGCCAGTAGGATAGCGGGACCCTACAATGAGCAGTTCTTC.

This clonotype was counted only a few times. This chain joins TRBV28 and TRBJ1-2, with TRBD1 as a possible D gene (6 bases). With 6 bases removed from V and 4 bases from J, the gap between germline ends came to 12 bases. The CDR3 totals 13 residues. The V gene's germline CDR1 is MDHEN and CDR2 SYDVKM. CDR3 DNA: TGTGCCAGCAGCGTGGGACACCCCTATGGCTACACCTTC. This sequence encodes CASSVGHPYGYTF.

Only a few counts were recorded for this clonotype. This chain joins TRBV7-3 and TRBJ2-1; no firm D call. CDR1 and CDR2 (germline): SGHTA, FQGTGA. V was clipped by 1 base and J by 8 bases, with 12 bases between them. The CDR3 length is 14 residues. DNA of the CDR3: TGTGCCAGCAGCTTAAGGGCAGCCTCGGATGAGCAGTTCTTC. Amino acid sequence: CASSLRAASDEQFF.

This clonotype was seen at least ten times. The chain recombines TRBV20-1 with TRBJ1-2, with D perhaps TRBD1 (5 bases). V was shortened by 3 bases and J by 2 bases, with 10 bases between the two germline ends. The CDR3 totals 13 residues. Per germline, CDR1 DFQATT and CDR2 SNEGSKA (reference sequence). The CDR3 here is CSASSGHNYGYTF. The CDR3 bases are TGCAGTGCTAGTTCTGGACACAACTATGGCTACACCTTC.

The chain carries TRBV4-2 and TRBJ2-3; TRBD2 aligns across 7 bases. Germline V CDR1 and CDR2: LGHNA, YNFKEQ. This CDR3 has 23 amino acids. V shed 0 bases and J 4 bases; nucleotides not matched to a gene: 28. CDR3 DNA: TGTGCCAGCAGCCAAGATCGACCGCCGCCGGGGGGATCTACGCGGCGGCAGGCAGATACGCAGTATTTT. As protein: CASSQDRPPPGGSTRRQADTQYF.

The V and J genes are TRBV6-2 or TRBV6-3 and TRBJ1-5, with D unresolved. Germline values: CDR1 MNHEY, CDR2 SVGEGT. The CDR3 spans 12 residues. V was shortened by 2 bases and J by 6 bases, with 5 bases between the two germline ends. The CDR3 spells CASSYGGQPQHF. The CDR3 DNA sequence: TGTGCCAGCAGTTACGGCGGTCAGCCCCAGCATTTT.

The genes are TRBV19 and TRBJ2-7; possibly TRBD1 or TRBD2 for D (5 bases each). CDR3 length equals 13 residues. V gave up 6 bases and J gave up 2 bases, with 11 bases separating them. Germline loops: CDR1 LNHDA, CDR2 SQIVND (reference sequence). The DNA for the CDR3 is TGTGCCAGTAGGGGACCCAAGGCCTACGAGCAGTACTTC. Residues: CASRGPKAYEQYF. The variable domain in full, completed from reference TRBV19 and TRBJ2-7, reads DGGITQSPKYLFRKEGQNVTLSCEQNLNHDAMYWYRQDPGQGLRLIYYSQIVNDFQKGDIAEGYSVSREKKESFPLTVTSAQKNPTAFYLCASRGPKAYEQYFGPGTRLTVT.

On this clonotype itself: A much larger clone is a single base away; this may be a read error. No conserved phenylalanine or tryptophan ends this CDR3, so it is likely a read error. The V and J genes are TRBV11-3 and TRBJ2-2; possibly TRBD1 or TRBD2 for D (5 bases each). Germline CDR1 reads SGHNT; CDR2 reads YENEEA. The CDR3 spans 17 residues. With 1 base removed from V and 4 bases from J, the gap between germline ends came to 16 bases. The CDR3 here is CASSLGGPGWFTGELFL. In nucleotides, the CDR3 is TGTGCCAGCAGCTTAGGAGGGCCAGGGTGGTTCACCGGGGAGCTGTTTCTT.

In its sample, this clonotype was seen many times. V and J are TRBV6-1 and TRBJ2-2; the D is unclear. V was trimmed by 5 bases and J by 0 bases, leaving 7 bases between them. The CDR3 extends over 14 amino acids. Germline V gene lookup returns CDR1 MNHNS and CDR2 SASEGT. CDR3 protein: CASSPITNTGELFF. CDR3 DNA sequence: TGTGCCAGCAGTCCGATTACGAACACCGGGGAGCTGTTTTTT.

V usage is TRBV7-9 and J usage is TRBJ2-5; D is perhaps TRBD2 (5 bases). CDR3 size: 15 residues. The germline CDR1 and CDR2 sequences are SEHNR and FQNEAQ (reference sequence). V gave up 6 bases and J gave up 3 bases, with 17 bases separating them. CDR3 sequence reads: CASRPPSGLEETQYF. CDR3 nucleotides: TGTGCCAGCAGGCCTCCCTCCGGACTCGAAGAGACCCAGTACTTC.